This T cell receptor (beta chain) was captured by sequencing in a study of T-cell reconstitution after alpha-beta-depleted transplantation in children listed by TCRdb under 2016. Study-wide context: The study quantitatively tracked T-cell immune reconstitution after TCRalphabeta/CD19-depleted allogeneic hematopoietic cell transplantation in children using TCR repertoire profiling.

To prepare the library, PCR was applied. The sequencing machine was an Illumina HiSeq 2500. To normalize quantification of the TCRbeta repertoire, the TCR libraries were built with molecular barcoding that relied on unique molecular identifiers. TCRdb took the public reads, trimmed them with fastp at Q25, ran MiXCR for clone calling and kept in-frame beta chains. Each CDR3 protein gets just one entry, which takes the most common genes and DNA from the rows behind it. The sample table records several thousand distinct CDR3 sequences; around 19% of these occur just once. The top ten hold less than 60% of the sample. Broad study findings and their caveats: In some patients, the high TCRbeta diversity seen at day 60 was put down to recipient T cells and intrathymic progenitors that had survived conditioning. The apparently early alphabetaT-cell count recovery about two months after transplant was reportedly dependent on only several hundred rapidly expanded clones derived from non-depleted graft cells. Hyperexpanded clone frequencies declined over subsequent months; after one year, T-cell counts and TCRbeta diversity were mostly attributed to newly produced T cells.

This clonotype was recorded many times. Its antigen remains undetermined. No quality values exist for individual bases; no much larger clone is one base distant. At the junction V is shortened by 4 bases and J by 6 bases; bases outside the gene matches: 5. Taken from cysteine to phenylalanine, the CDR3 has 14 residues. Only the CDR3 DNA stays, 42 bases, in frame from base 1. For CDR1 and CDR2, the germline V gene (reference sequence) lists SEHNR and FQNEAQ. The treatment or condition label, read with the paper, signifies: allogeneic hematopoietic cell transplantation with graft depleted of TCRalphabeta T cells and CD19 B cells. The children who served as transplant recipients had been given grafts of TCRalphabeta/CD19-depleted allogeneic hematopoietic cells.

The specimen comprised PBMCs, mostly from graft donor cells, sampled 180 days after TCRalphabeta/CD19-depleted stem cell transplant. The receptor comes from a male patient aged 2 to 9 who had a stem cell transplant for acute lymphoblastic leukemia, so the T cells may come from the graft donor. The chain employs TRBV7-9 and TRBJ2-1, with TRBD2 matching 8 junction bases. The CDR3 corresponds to CASSSSGSGNEQFF. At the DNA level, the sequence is TGTGCCAGCAGCTCTAGCGGGTCAGGCAATGAGCAGTTCTTC. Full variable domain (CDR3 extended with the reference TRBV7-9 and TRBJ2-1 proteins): DTGVSQNPRHKITKRGQNVTFRCDPISEHNRLYWYRQTLGQGPEFLTYFQNEAQLEKSRLLSDRFSAERPKGSFSTLEIQRTEQGDSAMYLCASSSSGSGNEQFFGPGTRLTVL.